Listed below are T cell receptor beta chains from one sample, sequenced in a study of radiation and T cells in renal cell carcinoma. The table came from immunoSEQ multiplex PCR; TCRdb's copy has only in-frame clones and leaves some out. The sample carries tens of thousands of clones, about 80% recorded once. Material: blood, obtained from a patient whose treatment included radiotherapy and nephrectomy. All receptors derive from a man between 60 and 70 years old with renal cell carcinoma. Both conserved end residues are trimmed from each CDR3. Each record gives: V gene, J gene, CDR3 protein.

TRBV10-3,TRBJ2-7,AISESAYEQY
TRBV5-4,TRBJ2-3,ASRSAAVTDTQY
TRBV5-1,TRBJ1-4,ASSFGGTNEKLF
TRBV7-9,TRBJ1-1,ASSLYANTEAF
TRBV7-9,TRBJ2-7,ASSTVGYEQY
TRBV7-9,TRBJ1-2,ASSLAIDRGRGGYT
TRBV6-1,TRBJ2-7,ASSGKGAGGRPHEQY
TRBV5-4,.,ASSFVGYYEQY
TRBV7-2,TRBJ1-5,ASSSDRGHQPQH
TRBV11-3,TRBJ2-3,ASSTRTGDLSQY
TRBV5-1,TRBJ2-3,ASSRGSDARTDTQY
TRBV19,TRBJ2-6,ASSSSTSGVAGANVLT
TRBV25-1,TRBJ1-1,ASSDRGQGRSRTEAF
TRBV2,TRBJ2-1,ASSGRIEQF
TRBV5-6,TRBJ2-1,ASSFILAGAYNEQF
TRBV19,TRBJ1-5,ASNPGRRNQPQH
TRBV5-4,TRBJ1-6,ASSLGGTYNSPLH
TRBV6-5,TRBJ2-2,ASSYFSGRIAGELF
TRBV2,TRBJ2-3,ASSAGARIYTQY
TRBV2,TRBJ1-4,ASSERGGTAVEKLF